This T cell receptor (beta chain) originates from a study of monozygotic twins with inflammatory bowel disease. Blood samples measuring around 2.5 ml were taken per donor. Findings and caveats of the study: Especially with disease activity, IBD patients had fewer clonotypes in common with others than healthy twins did.

Concerning this clonotype itself: Its matching antigen is unknown.

Addition of UMIs with a 6-nucleotide sample barcode was achieved by template switching. TCRdb reprocessed the 5' RACE reads; each CDR3 protein has one entry and no DNA is given. This repertoire comprises about 210,000 distinct CDR3 sequences; its ten largest clones make up 1.5% to 2%. This CDR3 is built from 13 residues. Germline V gene lookup returns CDR1 MNHEY and CDR2 SVGAGI. The origin of this receptor is a human donor with ulcerative colitis or Crohn's disease, or a healthy co-twin of an affected twin (not recorded which). The V and J genes are TRBV6-5 and TRBJ2-7; TCRdb designates TRBD1, a call that cannot be tested without DNA. Sequenced: blood. CDR3 amino acids: CASSYSGQGEQYF.